This TCR beta chain emerged from a study of cytomegalovirus exposure and HLA in healthy donors (dated by TCRdb to the late 2010s). Describing the broader study: An earlier analysis of some 620 of the donors reported about 260 Gb of sequence data and 100 million to 120 million unique TCR beta sequences obtained from about 179 million T cells. A few DR-DQ haplotypes were treated as single units for association and clustering because of strong linkage in the cohort. A later genetic analysis took genome-wide SNP genotypes for about 55% of the roughly 670 donors and used that subset as a discovery cohort. To predict cytomegalovirus infection status, the study combined high-throughput TCR immunosequencing, statistical association of individual TCRs with disease status, and machine learning. Donor age, sex, ethnicity and CMV serostatus were collected together with the repertoire data. The study aimed to test whether signatures of past pathogen exposure could be identified by cataloging public T cell receptors. A separate validation cohort of roughly 120 different subjects was used in addition to the roughly 670-subject first cohort. A later analysis re-analyzed previously published TCR beta repertoires from several hundred donors and added high-resolution HLA genotyping to study TCR occurrence patterns. Typing coverage differed by locus: A, B, C, DRB1 and DQB1 were typed in roughly 629-630 donors, DQA1 in 500 to 550, DPA1 in approximately 600, and DPB1 in roughly 470. Using immunosequencing, the study profiled T cell repertoires from around 680 subjects and related those repertoires to cytomegalovirus serostatus. Across approximately 400 genotyped donors of the cohort, an average of approximately 200,000 unique TCR beta nucleotide sequences per donor were sequenced, and 15% to 20% of those sequences were non-productive. Among the roughly 370 genotyped donors, under 90% belonged to the genetic ancestry cluster associated with self-reported Caucasian donors. Rather than drawing on any new phenotypic data, the later analysis identified candidate immune exposures from TCR beta sequences and the way those sequences occurred across donors. HLA typing included class I and class II loci at four-digit resolution. In an earlier analysis of roughly 540 of the donors, high-throughput TCR beta sequencing was used to judge whether each TCR beta V gene segment behaved as functional or pseudogenic. Roughly 300 gigabases of sequencing data and around 80 million unique TCR sequences made up an early release that covered nearly 650 HLA-typed donors. All discovery cohort repertoires had been generated using a single sequencing platform. Broad study findings and their caveats: A total of 164 TCR beta chains were listed by the study as associated with cytomegalovirus. According to a later analysis, TCR association rates differed among HLA loci, with DRB1 alleles showing the most associated TCRs and HLA-C alleles showing the fewest. According to the authors, the approach could potentially be generalized to other disease states and immunological phenotypes. The cohort was sequenced for TCR beta chains only, and without alpha or paired-chain data the features that could be detected were limited. In a later genetic analysis, fewer N-insertions in productive TCRs were reported among donors in an Asian-associated ancestry cluster than the roughly 640-donor mean. In a later analysis, HLA-associated TCR beta chains were found to be more clonally expanded and to have lower generation probabilities than equally common non-associated chains. A later analysis found that most CMV-associated TCR beta chains appeared HLA-restricted, with HLA associations seemingly driven largely by CMV exposure. The presence/absence analyses assumed that sequencing depth was roughly uniform across donors, and that assumption may not be true. Because the 87-base-pair reads could not distinguish some IMGT-functional V segments, including TRBV6-2 and TRBV6-3, those segments were excluded. Immune exposure information for the cohort was limited to CMV serostatus. When HLA alleles, especially DR and DQ, strongly co-occurred, TCR associations were difficult to assign to individual alleles. In an earlier analysis of some 500 of the donors, most TCR beta V segments appeared in productive rearrangements about 87% or about 30% of the time, broadly matching IMGT annotations. Specific HLA alleles were associated with over 15,000 TCR beta sequences at a false discovery rate of 0.05 in a later analysis. A few of the identified cytomegalovirus-associated TCR beta chains were confirmed in vitro to be specific for cytomegalovirus antigens. The classifier was reported to diagnose cytomegalovirus status with high specificity and sensitivity in both the original cohort and the validation cohort. Across donors, most TCR sequences were observed very rarely, whereas some public TCRs were present in many individuals. The earlier analysis of 587 of the donors excluded roughly 16 rarely observed V segments, including chromosome 9 orphons, because counts were too low. A further reported finding was that TCR beta sequences accurately predicted the HLA-A and HLA-B alleles for most subjects in the first cohort. The sequencing pipeline was judged likely to have produced a cluster of highly shared sequence variants as a technical artifact. Linkage disequilibrium might explain the correlated functional status among segregating V segments, but an unknown experimental factor could not be ruled out. A later analysis reported that several top co-occurrence clusters appeared linked to parvovirus B19, influenza, CMV and Epstein-Barr virus. An association between a missense DCLRE1C variant and V-gene and J-gene trimming of TCR beta chains was found in a later genetic analysis and replicated in an independent cohort. Because HLA typing was missing for some donors at each locus, association tests included only the typed subset.

Libraries came from the immunoSEQ multiplex PCR assay. For the multiplex PCR, a mixture combining 60 forward primers for TCR Vbeta segments and 13 reverse primers for TCR Jbeta segments was used. The CDR3 region of rearranged TCR beta genes was amplified from genomic DNA with a multiplex PCR assay. The Illumina HiSeq System was used to sequence the amplified TCR beta libraries as 87-base-pair reads. In the authors' own workflow: A later analysis tallied some 79 million unique TCR beta chains across the 610 or so repertoires, and around 12 million of those chains were shared by two or more donors. To remove PCR and sequencing errors, raw reads were error-corrected and collapsed into unique sequences using a nearest-neighbor algorithm that merged closely related sequences. V, D and J gene segments were assigned by aligning CDR3 sequences to IMGT reference sequences. For a sequence to be retained, a match of at least six nucleotides to both a V gene segment and a J gene segment was required. A rearrangement was called productive if the CDR3 had no stop codons and remained in frame with V and J, and every other rearrangement was called non-productive. Following IMGT convention, CDR3 was defined as the stretch from the second conserved V-encoded cysteine to the conserved J-encoded phenylalanine. Sequences without an unambiguous match to a single V gene segment were excluded from the earlier analysis of almost 600 of the donors. In an earlier analysis of several hundred of the donors, V segments were called functional above 56.7% productive rearrangements and were called segregating when the between-donor standard deviation exceeded 5%. A statistical classification framework was built for diagnosing cytomegalovirus status from the catalog of TCR beta chain sequences. In a later analysis, TCR nucleotide sequences were compared against IMGT/GENE-DB human TR gene sequences so that V and J genes could be assigned. A later analysis assigned CDR3 sequences and most-parsimonious VDJ recombination scenarios with the TCRdist pipeline. In a later analysis, each TCR beta chain was defined by its CDR3 amino acid sequence together with its V-gene family, and reads without a unique V-gene family were excluded. As a way to deal with suspected cross-contamination and a sequencing artifact, a later analysis dropped approximately 590 nucleotide sequences that were highly shared and had low generation probability. A later analysis calculated a clonal expansion index for each public chain from normalized within-repertoire ranks of inferred template counts. In a later analysis, generation probabilities were computed with a VDJ recombination model fitted to out-of-frame rearrangements, and the resulting probabilities were checked against IGoR. In a later analysis, hypergeometric tests were used to score TCR-TCR, TCR-HLA and TCR-CMV co-occurrence, with a repertoire-size bias correction applied to TCR pairs. A later analysis estimated false discovery rates by permuting HLA or CMV assignments 20 times. In a later analysis, co-occurring TCRs were grouped using DBSCAN, and TCRdist sequence similarity was added for clustering within HLA-allele-positive subsets. Repertoires with fewer than 30,000 or more than 120,000 public chains were left out of co-occurrence clustering, as were a few repertoires with anomalous nucleotide sharing. TCRdb provides this immuneACCESS table in a form limited to in-frame rearrangements. Some clones are lacking; in checked studies, under half of them reflect an unresolved V gene, and why the rest are absent is not known. V, J and clone size are taken as reported in that table, and D and trimming were inferred from the DNA itself. The sample table shows under 150,000 clones, and approximately 80% are seen once. The top ten constitute around 2.7% of the sample.

The CDR3 numbers 15 residues from cysteine through phenylalanine. Of all the DNA, just the CDR3 is kept, 45 bases in frame from base 1. Deletion took 6 bases off V and 1 base off J, with a span of 16 bases between the germline ends. Per the germline V gene, SGHDN is the CDR1 and FVKESK is the CDR2. The cohort comprised under 700 healthy bone marrow donors. At the time of sampling, every cohort member was nominally healthy, though immune exposures that went unrecorded were likely present. The donor tested CMV seronegative, placing the donor among the roughly 400 seronegative members of the cohort. Every donor gave a peripheral blood sample, and the peripheral blood mononuclear cells from that sample were used for TCR beta sequencing. The Qiagen DNeasy Blood Extraction Kit was used to extract genomic DNA from the blood cell samples. As regards this clone: Its specific antigen is unknown. No base-level quality is on record; no much larger clone is a single base apart.

The chain employs TRBV14 and TRBJ2-7, with a weak D call of TRBD2 (6 bases match). This receptor was identified in a woman aged 18 to 35 in good health and CMV-seronegative. The sequencing input was PBMCs. The CDR3 region has the sequence CASSLWEVPSYEQYF. DNA sequence: TGTGCCAGCAGTCTCTGGGAGGTCCCATCCTACGAGCAGTACTTC.